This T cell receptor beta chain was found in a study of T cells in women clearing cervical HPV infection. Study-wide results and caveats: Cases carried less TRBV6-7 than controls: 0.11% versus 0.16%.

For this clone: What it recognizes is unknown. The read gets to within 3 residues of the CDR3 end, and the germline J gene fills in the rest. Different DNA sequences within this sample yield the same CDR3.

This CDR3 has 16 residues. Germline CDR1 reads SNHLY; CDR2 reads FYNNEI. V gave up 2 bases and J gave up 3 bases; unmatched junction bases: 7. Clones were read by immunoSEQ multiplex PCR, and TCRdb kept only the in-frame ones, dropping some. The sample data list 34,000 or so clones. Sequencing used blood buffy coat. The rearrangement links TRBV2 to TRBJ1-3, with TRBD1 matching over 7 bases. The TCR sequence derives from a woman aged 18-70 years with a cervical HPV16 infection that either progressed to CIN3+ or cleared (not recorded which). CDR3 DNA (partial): TGTGCCAGCAGTGAAAGTGCAGGGGGTTTTGGAAACACC. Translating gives CASSESAGGFGNT. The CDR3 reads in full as CASSESAGGFGNTIYF.